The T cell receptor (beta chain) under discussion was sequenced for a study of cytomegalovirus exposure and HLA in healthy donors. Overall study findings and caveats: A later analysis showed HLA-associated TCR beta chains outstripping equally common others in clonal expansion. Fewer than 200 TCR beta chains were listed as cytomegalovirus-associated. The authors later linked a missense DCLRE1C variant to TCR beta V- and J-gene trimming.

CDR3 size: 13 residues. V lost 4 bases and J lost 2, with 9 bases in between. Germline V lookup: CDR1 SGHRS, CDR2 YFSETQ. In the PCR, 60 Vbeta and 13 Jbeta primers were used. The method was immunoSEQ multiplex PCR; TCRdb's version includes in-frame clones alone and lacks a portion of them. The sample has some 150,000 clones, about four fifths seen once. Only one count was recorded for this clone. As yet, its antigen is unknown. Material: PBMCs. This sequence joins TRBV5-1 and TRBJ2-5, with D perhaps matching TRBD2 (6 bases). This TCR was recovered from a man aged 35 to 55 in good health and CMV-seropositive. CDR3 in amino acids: CASSPGVQETQYF. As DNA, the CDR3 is TGCGCCAGCAGCCCGGGGGTTCAAGAGACCCAGTACTTC.